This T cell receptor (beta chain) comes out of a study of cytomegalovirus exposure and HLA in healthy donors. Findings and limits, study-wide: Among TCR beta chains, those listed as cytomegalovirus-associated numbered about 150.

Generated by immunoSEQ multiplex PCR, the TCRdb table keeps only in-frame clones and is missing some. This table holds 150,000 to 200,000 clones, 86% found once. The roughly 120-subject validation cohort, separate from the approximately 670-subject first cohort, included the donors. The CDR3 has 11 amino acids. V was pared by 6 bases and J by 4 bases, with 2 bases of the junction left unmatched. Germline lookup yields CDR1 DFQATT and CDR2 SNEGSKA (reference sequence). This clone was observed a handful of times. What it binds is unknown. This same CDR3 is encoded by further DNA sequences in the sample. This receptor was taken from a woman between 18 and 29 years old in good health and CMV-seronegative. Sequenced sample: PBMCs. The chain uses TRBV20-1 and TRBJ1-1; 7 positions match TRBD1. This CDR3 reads CSASGGTEAFF. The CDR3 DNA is TGCAGTGCATCAGGGGGCACTGAAGCTTTCTTT.